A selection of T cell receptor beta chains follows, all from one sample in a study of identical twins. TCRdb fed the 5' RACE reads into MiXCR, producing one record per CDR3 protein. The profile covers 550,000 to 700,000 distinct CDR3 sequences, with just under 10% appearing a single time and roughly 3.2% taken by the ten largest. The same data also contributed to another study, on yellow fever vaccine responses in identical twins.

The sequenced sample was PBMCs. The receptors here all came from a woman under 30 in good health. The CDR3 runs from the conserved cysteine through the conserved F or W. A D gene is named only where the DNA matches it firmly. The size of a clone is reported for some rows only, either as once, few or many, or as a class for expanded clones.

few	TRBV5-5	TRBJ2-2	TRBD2	CASSGVWTSQTGELFF	TGTGCCAGCAGCGGCGTATGGACTAGCCAAACCGGGGAGCTGTTTTTT
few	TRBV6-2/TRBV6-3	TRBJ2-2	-	CASSTYSGPDLRDTGELFF	TGTGCCAGCAGTACATATTCGGGGCCTGACCTCCGTGACACCGGGGAGCTGTTTTTT
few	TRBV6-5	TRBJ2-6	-	CASSYSRQASGANVLTF	TGTGCCAGCAGTTACTCGAGACAAGCCTCTGGGGCCAACGTCCTGACTTTC
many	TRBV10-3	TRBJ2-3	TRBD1	CAITPGQGASIGTQYF	TGTGCCATCACCCCAGGACAGGGGGCGTCTATAGGTACGCAGTATTTT
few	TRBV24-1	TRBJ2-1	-	CATSGRGPYNEQFF	TGTGCCACCAGTGGCAGGGGACCTTACAATGAGCAGTTCTTC
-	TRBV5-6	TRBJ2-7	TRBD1	CASSDGTGNYEQYF	TGTGCCAGCAGCGACGGGACAGGGAACTACGAGCAGTACTTC
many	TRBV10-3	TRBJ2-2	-	CAIRVAGELFF	TGTGCCATCAGAGTAGCCGGGGAGCTGTTTTTT
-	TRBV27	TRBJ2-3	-	CASISRATDTQYF	TGTGCCAGCATATCGAGGGCAACAGATACGCAGTATTTT
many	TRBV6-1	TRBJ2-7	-	CASNPRRGNLYEQYF	TGTGCCAGCAACCCAAGGAGGGGGAACCTCTACGAGCAGTACTTC
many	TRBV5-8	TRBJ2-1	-	CASSPSGTGFRNEQFF	TGTGCCAGCAGTCCTAGCGGGACAGGGTTTAGGAATGAGCAGTTCTTC
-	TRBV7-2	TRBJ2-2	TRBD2	CASTEPGTTNTGELFF	TGTGCCAGCACCGAACCCGGGACTACTAACACCGGGGAGCTGTTTTTT
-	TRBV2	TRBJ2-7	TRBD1	CASSHLTGTGDLYEQYF	TGTGCCAGCAGTCACTTAACCGGGACAGGGGACCTATACGAGCAGTACTTC
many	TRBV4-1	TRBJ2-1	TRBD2	CASSPLQQRELNEQFF	TGCGCCAGCAGCCCCCTTCAACAGCGGGAGTTGAATGAGCAGTTCTTC
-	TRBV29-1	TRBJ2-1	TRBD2	CSVYRTSGSEQFF	TGCAGCGTCTACCGGACTAGCGGGAGTGAGCAGTTCTTC
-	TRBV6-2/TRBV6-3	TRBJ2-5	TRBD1	CASTLSGTGVSRRQETQYF	TGTGCCAGTACCTTATCCGGGACAGGTGTCTCTAGACGCCAAGAGACCCAGTACTTC
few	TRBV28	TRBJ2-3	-	CASSFLDSLGADTQYF	TGTGCCAGCAGTTTTCTCGACAGCCTTGGAGCAGATACGCAGTATTTT
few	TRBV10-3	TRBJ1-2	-	CAISGRGARHGYTF	TGTGCCATCAGTGGACGGGGGGCAAGACATGGCTACACCTTC
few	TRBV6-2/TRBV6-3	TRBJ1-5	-	CASSYSAGGNQPQHF	TGTGCCAGCAGTTACTCAGCGGGGGGCAATCAGCCCCAGCATTTT
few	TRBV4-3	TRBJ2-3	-	CASSQDTGNTDTQYF	TGCGCCAGCAGCCAAGATACAGGGAACACAGATACGCAGTATTTT
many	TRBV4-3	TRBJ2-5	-	CASSQGSGKEETQYF	TGCGCCAGCAGCCAGGGCTCAGGAAAGGAAGAGACCCAGTACTTC
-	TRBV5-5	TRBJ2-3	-	CASSLARSSGTDTQYF	TGTGCCAGCAGCTTGGCCCGTTCGAGCGGGACAGATACGCAGTATTTT
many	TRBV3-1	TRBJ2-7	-	CASSQVNTPQIYEQYF	TGTGCCAGCAGCCAAGTAAATACACCTCAAATCTACGAGCAGTACTTC
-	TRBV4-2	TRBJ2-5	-	CASSQEWTGQETQYF	TGTGCCAGCAGCCAAGAGTGGACTGGCCAAGAGACCCAGTACTTC
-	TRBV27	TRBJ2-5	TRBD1	CASSPRLGQAKETQYF	TGTGCCAGCAGTCCCAGATTGGGACAGGCTAAGGAGACCCAGTACTTC
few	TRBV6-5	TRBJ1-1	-	CASSYSISGLLGGTEAFF	TGTGCCAGCAGTTACTCGATATCGGGGTTGTTAGGGGGCACTGAAGCTTTCTTT
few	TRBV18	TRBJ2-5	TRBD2	CASSPASGSAETQYF	TGTGCCAGCTCACCCGCTAGCGGGAGTGCGGAGACCCAGTACTTC
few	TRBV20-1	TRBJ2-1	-	CSASRSAYMNEQFF	TGCAGTGCTAGTCGGAGCGCATATATGAATGAGCAGTTCTTC
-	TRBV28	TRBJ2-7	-	CASSSPGIPDSYEQYF	TGTGCCAGCAGTTCCCCCGGGATACCTGACTCCTACGAGCAGTACTTC
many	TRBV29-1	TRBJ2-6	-	CSVWGANVLTF	TGCAGCGTCTGGGGGGCCAACGTCCTGACTTTC
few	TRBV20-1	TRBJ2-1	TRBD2	CSARFGLAGVVYNEQFF	TGCAGTGCTAGATTTGGGCTAGCGGGAGTCGTGTACAATGAGCAGTTCTTC
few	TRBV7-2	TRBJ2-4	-	CASSPGLLAKNIQYF	TGTGCCAGCAGCCCGGGACTCTTAGCCAAAAACATTCAGTACTTC
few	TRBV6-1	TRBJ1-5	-	CASRGKSGGPQHF	TGTGCCAGCAGAGGGAAGTCGGGGGGGCCCCAGCATTTT
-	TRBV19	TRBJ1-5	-	CASNGPYSLAVWNQPQHF	TGTGCCAGTAACGGACCTTATTCCCTCGCTGTCTGGAATCAGCCCCAGCATTTT
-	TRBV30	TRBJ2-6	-	CAWSRTGANVLTF	TGTGCCTGGAGTAGAACTGGGGCCAACGTCCTGACTTTC
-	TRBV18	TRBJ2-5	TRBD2	CASSPYGTNVETQYF	TGTGCCAGCTCACCCTACGGGACTAATGTGGAGACCCAGTACTTC
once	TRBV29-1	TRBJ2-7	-	CSVARDTSYEQYF	TGCAGCGTCGCGCGGGACACTTCCTACGAGCAGTACTTC
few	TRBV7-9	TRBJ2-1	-	CASSLWLGGGKDNEQFF	TGTGCCAGCAGCTTATGGTTGGGAGGGGGAAAGGACAATGAGCAGTTCTTC
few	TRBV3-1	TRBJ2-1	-	CASSRAGTRGKWNEQFF	TGTGCCAGCAGCCGAGCTGGCACTCGGGGGAAGTGGAATGAGCAGTTCTTC
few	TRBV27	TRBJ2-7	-	CASSLGLGLYEQYF	TGTGCCAGCAGCCTCGGGCTGGGGCTCTACGAGCAGTACTTC
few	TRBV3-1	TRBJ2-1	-	CASSRGGGGGEQFF	TGTGCCAGCAGCAGAGGCGGCGGTGGGGGTGAGCAGTTCTTC
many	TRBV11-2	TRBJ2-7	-	CASSLHGGTAYEQYF	TGTGCCAGCAGCCTACATGGAGGGACAGCCTACGAGCAGTACTTC